The 24 T cell receptor beta chains below all came from one sample that was sequenced in a study of blood T cell repertoires in COVID-19. Here immunoSEQ multiplex PCR was the method, and the copy in TCRdb shows in-frame clones only, minus some. The table includes 150,000 to 250,000 clones, roughly 82% detected once. The specimen was PBMCs or T cells enriched from blood (not recorded which). These receptors were taken from a man in his forties who had recovered from COVID-19.

V and J are TRBV27 and TRBJ2-6; D is unclear. The CDR3 totals 18 residues. Looked up from germline, CDR1 is MNHEY and CDR2 is SMNVEV (reference sequence). V was cut by 3 bases and J by 0 bases, with 15 bases left in between. The CDR3 DNA reads as TGTGCCAGCAGTTTTCGTCCCCAGAGAGGCTCTGGGGCCAACGTCCTGACTTTC. It translates to CASSFRPQRGSGANVLTF. The full variable domain, its missing parts supplied by reference TRBV27 and TRBJ2-6, is EAQVTQNPRYLITVTGKKLTVTCSQNMNHEYMSWYRQDPGLGLRQIYYSMNVEVTDKGDVPEGYKVSRKEKRNFPLILESPSPNQTSLYFCASSFRPQRGSGANVLTFGAGSRLTVL.

This clone was seen repeatedly, ten times or more. The chain is built from TRBV2 and TRBJ1-6; D call uncertain. The CDR3 has 14 residues. Germline-derived CDR1 and CDR2 are SNHLY and FYNNEI. Between the trimmed V and J ends, which lost 4 bases and 10 bases, there was a span of 14 bases. The CDR3, as DNA: TGTGCCAGCAGTGGGTCCCGGCGAGGATCACCCCTCCACTTT. As protein: CASSGSRRGSPLHF.

The chain combines TRBV4-3 with TRBJ1-2; the D gene is possibly TRBD1 (5 bases). The CDR3 extends over 14 amino acids. The germline V gene has CDR1 LGHNA and CDR2 YSLEER. Trimming pared 0 bases from V and 5 bases from J, leaving 10 bases between. The CDR3: CASSQDSRTYGYTF. The DNA for the CDR3 is TGCGCCAGCAGCCAAGACTCGAGGACATATGGCTACACCTTC.

The CDR3 sequence: CASSRGGGYEQYV. For the CDR3, the DNA is TGTGCCAGCAGCCGGGGGGGCGGATACGAGCAGTACGTC. The rearrangement links TRBV14 to TRBJ2-7; a possible D gene is TRBD2 (7 bases). Germline loops: CDR1 SGHDN, CDR2 FVKESK. The CDR3 runs to 13 residues. The ends were cut back, 4 bases at V and 4 bases at J, with 11 bases in the middle.

The chain couples TRBV5-1 to TRBJ2-7, with 13 bases lining up with TRBD2. The CDR3 loop spans 16 amino acids. Germline CDR1 SGHRS, CDR2 YFSETQ. V lost 4 bases and J lost 0; bases outside the gene matches: 4. The CDR3 bases are TGCGCCAGCAGCCTGAGGACTAGCGGGAGCTCCTACGAGCAGTACTTC. It encodes CASSLRTSGSSYEQYF.

This sequence joins TRBV6-5 and TRBJ1-2; 8 bases line up with TRBD1. V was clipped by 0 bases and J by 4 bases; unmatched bases: 7. This CDR3 is built from 16 residues. Germline V lookup: CDR1 MNHEY, CDR2 SVGAGI. The CDR3 DNA follows: TGTGCCAGCAGTTACTCAATCAGGGGGCGAAGCTATGGCTACACCTTC. Translating gives CASSYSIRGRSYGYTF.

This clone was detected only once. The rearrangement uses TRBV2 and TRBJ2-2; 8 bases map to TRBD2. V lost 6 bases and J lost 6; bases outside the gene matches: 6. This CDR3 is 14 amino acids long. Germline CDR1 and CDR2: SNHLY and FYNNEI. This CDR3 reads CASSSGLGAGELFF. The DNA for the CDR3 is TGTGCCAGCAGCTCGGGACTAGGGGCCGGGGAGCTGTTTTTT.

V and J are TRBV28 and TRBJ1-6; 8 bases line up with TRBD1. Germline V gene data show CDR1 as MDHEN and CDR2 as SYDVKM. V trimming: 7 bases; J trimming: 0 bases; junction bases outside the gene matches: 8. The CDR3 runs to 17 residues. DNA of the CDR3: TGTGCCAGCAACCTAAGGGACAGGAGCTCCTATAATTCACCCCTCCACTTT. Translated, it gives CASNLRDRSSYNSPLHF.

CDR3 amino acids: CASSPVRGIDGYTF. CDR3 DNA sequence: TGTGCCAGCAGCCCCGTGCGGGGGATTGATGGCTACACCTTC. The chain employs TRBV7-9 and TRBJ1-2, with D perhaps matching TRBD1 (5 bases). The V gene's germline CDR1 is SEHNR and CDR2 FQNEAQ (reference sequence). The CDR3 contains 14 residues. V lost 5 bases to trimming and J lost 6 bases, with 16 bases between them. The full variable domain, rest sourced from reference TRBV7-9 and TRBJ1-2, is DTGVSQNPRHKITKRGQNVTFRCDPISEHNRLYWYRQTLGQGPEFLTYFQNEAQLEKSRLLSDRFSAERPKGSFSTLEIQRTEQGDSAMYLCASSPVRGIDGYTFGSGTRLTVV.

This chain connects TRBV18 to TRBJ1-2; 8 nucleotides agree with TRBD1. CDR1 KGHSH and CDR2 LQKENI come from the germline V gene. There are 15 residues in the CDR3. The junction had 2 bases not matched to a gene; V was cut back by 0 bases and J by 2 bases. The CDR3 here is CASSPPAGGNYGYTF. The CDR3 DNA follows: TGTGCCAGCTCACCACCGGCAGGGGGCAACTATGGCTACACCTTC.

This clone was counted between two and nine times. This chain joins TRBV20-1 and TRBJ1-2; no firm D call. V was trimmed by 0 bases and J by 5 bases, leaving 4 bases between them. Germline loops: CDR1 DFQATT, CDR2 SNEGSKA (reference sequence). CDR3 length equals 11 residues. The CDR3 reads CSARDQYGYTF. DNA for the CDR3: TGCAGTGCTAGAGATCAGTATGGCTACACCTTC.

J is TRBJ1-5 and V is TRBV11-2; D remains ambiguous. This CDR3 spans 13 amino acids. The germline gives CDR1 SGHAT, CDR2 FQNNGV. V was pared by 0 bases and J by 9 bases, with 9 bases between. CDR3 nucleotides: TGTGCCAGCAGCTTAGAGGGCGCCGGGCCCCAGCATTTT. Translating gives CASSLEGAGPQHF. The whole variable domain, filled in from reference TRBV11-2 and TRBJ1-5, reads EAGVAQSPRYKIIEKRQSVAFWCNPISGHATLYWYQQILGQGPKLLIQFQNNGVVDDSQLPKDRFSAERLKGVDSTLKIQPAKLEDSAVYLCASSLEGAGPQHFGDGTRLSIL.

The chain couples TRBV13 to TRBJ2-1; tentative D call: TRBD2 (7 bases). The germline V gene encodes CDR1 PRHDT and CDR2 FYEKMQ (reference sequence). Trimming cost V 0 bases and J 9 bases, with 18 bases left between them. The CDR3 is made up of 16 amino acids. The DNA of the CDR3 is TGTGCCAGCAGCTTAGGCAGGTCTCGGGGGGCCGGTGAGCAGTTCTTC. Its translation: CASSLGRSRGAGEQFF.

The chain links TRBV7-9 to TRBJ2-1; 7 bases are a match to TRBD1. CDR1 and CDR2 (germline): SEHNR, FQNEAQ (reference sequence). Losses at the gene ends were 5 bases for V and 7 bases for J; bases not matched to a gene: 11. The CDR3 sequence is 15 residues long. The CDR3 nucleotides are TGTGCCAGCAGCCAACAACATGACAGGGCAAATGAGCAGTTCTTC. Protein product: CASSQQHDRANEQFF.

In the case of this clone: The same CDR3 also results from other DNA sequences found in this sample. V is TRBV24-1 and J is TRBJ2-1; no firm D call. In germline, CDR1 is KGHDR, CDR2 SFDVKD. Trimming took off 4 bases at V and 4 bases at J, with 7 bases between the two ends. The CDR3 loop spans 13 amino acids. CDR3 nucleotide sequence: TGTGCCACCAGTGACTTCCGTTACAATGAGCAGTTCTTC. It codes for CATSDFRYNEQFF.

This clone showed up just once. The chain combines TRBV11-2 with TRBJ1-3; unclear D gene. Germline CDR1 is SGHAT and CDR2 is FQNNGV. The CDR3 consists of 15 residues. V shed 0 bases and J shed 3 bases, with 9 bases lying between them. This CDR3 is CASSLEGFNGNTIYF. CDR3 DNA sequence: TGTGCCAGCAGCTTAGAGGGCTTTAATGGAAACACCATATATTTT.

J is TRBJ2-1 and V is TRBV4-1; 12 bases match TRBD2. Per the germline V gene, CDR1 is MGHRA and CDR2 is YSYEKL. The trim removed 6 bases at V and 5 bases at J, leaving 5 bases unmatched. CDR3 length: 15 residues. The CDR3 loop is CASRLGLAGNNEQFF. The CDR3 bases are TGCGCCAGCAGACTAGGACTAGCGGGAAACAATGAGCAGTTCTTC.

V is TRBV4-2 and J is TRBJ1-4, with D hard to call. CDR3 length: 16 residues. V gave up 2 bases and J gave up 0 bases, with 10 bases separating them. Germline CDR1 and CDR2: LGHNA and YNFKEQ. The CDR3 DNA reads as TGTGCCAGCAGCCAATCCAATTTTGCAACTAATGAAAAACTGTTTTTT. Its translation is CASSQSNFATNEKLFF.

The chain has TRBV19 and TRBJ2-3, with a tentative D call TRBD2 (6 bases). The germline V gene has CDR1 LNHDA and CDR2 SQIVND (reference sequence). This CDR3 contains 15 residues. Trimming cost V 10 bases and J 6 bases, with 23 bases left between them. This chain's CDR3 is CATKRAQNSWDTQYF. CDR3 DNA: TGTGCCACAAAGCGGGCCCAGAACTCGTGGGATACGCAGTATTTT.

In this sample, this clone turned up a few times. This rearrangement joins TRBV10-3 to TRBJ1-5, with 8 bases matching TRBD1. This CDR3 has 13 residues. V gave up 6 bases and J gave up 7 bases; unmatched junction bases: 5. The germline CDR1 and CDR2 sequences are ENHRY and SYGVKD. CDR3 protein: CAISPTGVQPQHF. The CDR3, as DNA: TGTGCCATCAGCCCGACAGGGGTCCAGCCCCAGCATTTT.

The chain employs TRBV7-3 and TRBJ2-4, with D perhaps TRBD2 (5 bases). From germline, CDR1 is SGHTA and CDR2 FQGTGA. V lost 1 base and J 1 base, leaving 14 bases between the germline ends. The CDR3 spans 17 residues. This CDR3 is CASSLMGMRDAKNIQYF. The DNA of the CDR3 is TGTGCCAGCAGCTTAATGGGGATGAGGGATGCCAAAAACATTCAGTACTTC.

This clone was found a few times. The chain joins TRBV3-1 (or the pseudogene TRBV3-2) to TRBJ1-2; possible D gene TRBD1, 6 bases. The CDR3 is 17 amino acids. Per the germline V gene, CDR1 is LGHDT and CDR2 is YNNKEL (reference sequence). Trimming took 1 base from V and 2 from J, leaving 17 bases between them. CDR3 sequence reads: CASSQGLQGSRNYGYTF. CDR3 DNA: TGTGCCAGCAGCCAAGGTCTGCAGGGGAGTAGGAACTATGGCTACACCTTC.

The rearrangement joins TRBV6-2 or TRBV6-3 to TRBJ2-7, with D uncertain. CDR1 and CDR2 (germline): MNHEY, SVGEGT. This CDR3 is built from 13 residues. Trimming took 2 bases from V and 2 from J, leaving 7 bases between them. CDR3 sequence: CASSYGDTYEQYV. DNA for the CDR3: TGTGCCAGCAGTTACGGAGATACCTACGAGCAGTACGTC.

V usage is TRBV27 and J usage is TRBJ2-7; D may be TRBD1 (6 bases). Germline lookup yields CDR1 MNHEY and CDR2 SMNVEV (reference sequence). Trimming cost V 2 bases and J 7 bases, with 15 bases left between them. The CDR3 is 14 residues long. The CDR3 DNA is TGTGCCAGCAGTTTAGTGGGACACCGTTCGGAGCAGTACTTC. Translated, it gives CASSLVGHRSEQYF.